These 16 T cell receptor beta chains share one sample of origin, sequenced in a study of blood T cell repertoires in COVID-19. Only in-frame clones appear in the TCRdb table, and some are missing; sequencing was by immunoSEQ multiplex PCR. The repertoire holds 250,000 to 350,000 clones, about 81% seen once, with over 1.3% in the top ten. Sequencing was done on a sample of peripheral blood. The source is a human donor with COVID-19, enrolled during active disease. The donor label of this sample is uncertain.

V is TRBV27 and J is TRBJ1-4; D is unresolved. CDR3 length equals 15 residues. Per germline, CDR1 MNHEY and CDR2 SMNVEV (reference sequence). The V end was cut by 0 bases, the J end by 7 bases, with 12 bases between. The CDR3 coding sequence is TGTGCCAGCAGTTTATCGGTCCCTACCCCTGAAAAACTGTTTTTT. Translating gives CASSLSVPTPEKLFF.

This chain links TRBV6-4 with TRBJ2-7; a weak D match, TRBD2 (5 bases). The CDR3 is 10 residues long. CDR1 and CDR2 (germline): MRHNA, SNTAGT. The V and J ends lost 7 bases and 6 bases respectively, with 7 bases between them. The CDR3 region is CASKDCEQYF. The DNA of the CDR3 is TGTGCCAGCAAGGACTGCGAGCAGTACTTC.

This clone came up many times. The chain recombines TRBV11-2 with TRBJ1-3; tentatively, D is TRBD1 (5 bases). Trimming cost V 6 bases and J 2 bases, with 14 bases left between them. The CDR3 runs 15 residues. CDR1 and CDR2 (germline): SGHAT, FQNNGV. CDR3 sequence: CASSTTDRAGNTIYF. DNA of the CDR3: TGTGCCAGCAGTACAACAGACAGAGCTGGAAACACCATATATTTT.

A few counts support this clone. The chain links TRBV30 to TRBJ1-2; 9 bases map to TRBD1. CDR1 is GTSNPN and CDR2 is SVGIG in the germline V gene (reference sequence). V gave up 4 bases and J gave up 8 bases; unmatched junction bases: 5. This CDR3 region has 12 residues. As DNA, the CDR3 is TGTGCCTGGACGAGGACAGGGGACGGCTACACCTTC. Protein sequence: CAWTRTGDGYTF.

This clone was detected only once. Different DNA sequences within this sample yield the same CDR3. The genes are TRBV28 and TRBJ1-2, with D possibly being TRBD1 (6 bases). This CDR3 spans 11 amino acids. Trimming cost V 4 bases and J 6 bases, with 6 bases left between them. Per the germline V gene, CDR1 is MDHEN and CDR2 is SYDVKM. In DNA form, the CDR3 reads TGTGCCAGCAGTTGGACAGATGGCTACACCTTC. As protein: CASSWTDGYTF.

V usage is TRBV7-3 and J usage is TRBJ2-2; TRBD2 aligns across 8 bases. The V gene's germline CDR1 is SGHTA and CDR2 FQGTGA. The CDR3 is 16 amino acids. Trimming cost V 5 bases and J 6 bases; bases outside gene matches: 11. CDR3 in DNA: TGTGCCAGCAGCCCCGGGGCGGGACTAGGGGCCGGGGAGCTGTTTTTT. Protein: CASSPGAGLGAGELFF.

The chain recombines TRBV30 with TRBJ2-1; a weak D match, TRBD2 (5 bases). With 2 bases removed from V and 8 bases from J, the gap between germline ends came to 7 bases. Per germline, CDR1 GTSNPN and CDR2 SVGIG (reference sequence). This CDR3 has 11 amino acids. CDR3 region: CAWSTRDEQFF. The CDR3 nucleotides read TGTGCCTGGAGTACTAGGGATGAGCAGTTCTTC.

With respect to this clone: This may come from a read error, since a much larger clone is one base off. The chain recombines TRBV12-3 or TRBV12-4 with TRBJ1-1, with D maybe TRBD1 (6 bases). V was clipped by 6 bases and J by 1 base, with 9 bases between them. CDR3 length equals 13 residues. CDR3 nucleotides: TGTGCCAGCAGCTCGACAGGGAACACTGAAGCTTTCTTT. The encoded protein is CASSSTGNTEAFF.

The chain's CDR3 is CASSLVGSSPLHF. The CDR3 coding sequence is TGTGCCAGCAGTTTGGTCGGTTCATCACCCCTCCACTTT. The rearrangement links TRBV27 to TRBJ1-6; no clear D gene. The V gene lost 3 bases and the J gene lost 10 bases, with 10 bases spanning the gap. The CDR3 is 13 amino acids. CDR1 is MNHEY and CDR2 is SMNVEV in the germline V gene (reference sequence).

There are a few counts of this clone. This chain connects TRBV2 to TRBJ1-2, with D possibly TRBD1 on 6 matching bases. Trimming pared 6 bases from V and 5 bases from J, leaving 19 bases between. Germline-derived CDR1 and CDR2 are SNHLY and FYNNEI. There are 15 residues in the CDR3. The CDR3 bases are TGTGCCAGCAGCTCAACAGGGAGAGGTCAATATGGCTACACCTTC. Its protein product is CASSSTGRGQYGYTF.

This chain uses TRBV11-3 with TRBJ2-2; TRBD2 matches 10 bases. The CDR3 loop spans 16 amino acids. Per germline, CDR1 SGHNT and CDR2 YENEEA. The V segment lost 5 bases and the J segment 4 bases; nucleotides outside the gene matches: 7. The CDR3 protein is CASSASGRESTGELFF. CDR3 bases: TGTGCCAGCAGCGCAAGCGGGAGGGAGAGCACCGGGGAGCTGTTTTTT.

The genes are TRBV5-3 and TRBJ2-7, with 13 nucleotides matching TRBD2. TRBV5-3 is sorted into the ORF group, with uncertain function. V shed 4 bases, J shed 3 bases, and the junction held 4 bases outside the gene matches. The CDR3 contains 15 residues. For the CDR3, the DNA is TGTGCCAGAAGCCGGCGGACTAGCGGGAGCTACGAGCAGTACTTC. It is translated as CARSRRTSGSYEQYF.

The V call is TRBV29-1, the J call TRBJ2-3; TRBD1 aligns across 8 bases. This CDR3 contains 15 residues. V shed 8 bases, J shed 0 bases, and the junction held 10 bases outside the gene matches. The germline gives CDR1 SQVTM, CDR2 ANQGSEA. The CDR3 region is CSPGTGVSSTDTQYF. The CDR3 coding sequence is TGCAGCCCCGGGACAGGTGTTTCTAGCACAGATACGCAGTATTTT.

The rearrangement links TRBV24-1 to TRBJ1-1, with 8 bases matching TRBD1. Looked up from germline, CDR1 is KGHDR and CDR2 is SFDVKD. V was clipped by 3 bases and J by 0 bases; unmatched bases: 5. CDR3 size: 16 residues. This CDR3 is CATSDPGQGLNTEAFF. The CDR3 DNA reads TGTGCCACCAGTGATCCAGGACAGGGACTGAACACTGAAGCTTTCTTT.

The chain couples TRBV2 to TRBJ2-3, with 11 bases lining up with TRBD2. The CDR3 has 16 residues. J lost 5 bases, V lost 4 bases, and 8 bases had no gene match. The germline V gene has CDR1 SNHLY and CDR2 FYNNEI. The CDR3 nucleotides are TGTGCCAGCAGTGCCCAACTAGCGGGAGTAGGAGATACGCAGTATTTT. It translates to CASSAQLAGVGDTQYF.

This clone was counted once. The chain combines TRBV5-6 with TRBJ1-1; D is undetermined. The germline gives CDR1 SGHDT, CDR2 YYEEEE. There are 16 residues in the CDR3. The V end lost 4 bases, the J end lost 0 bases, and 16 bases lay between the germline ends. CDR3 bases: TGTGCCAGCAGCAGTTCCCGAGGTTTAATGAACACTGAAGCTTTCTTT. Amino acids: CASSSSRGLMNTEAFF.